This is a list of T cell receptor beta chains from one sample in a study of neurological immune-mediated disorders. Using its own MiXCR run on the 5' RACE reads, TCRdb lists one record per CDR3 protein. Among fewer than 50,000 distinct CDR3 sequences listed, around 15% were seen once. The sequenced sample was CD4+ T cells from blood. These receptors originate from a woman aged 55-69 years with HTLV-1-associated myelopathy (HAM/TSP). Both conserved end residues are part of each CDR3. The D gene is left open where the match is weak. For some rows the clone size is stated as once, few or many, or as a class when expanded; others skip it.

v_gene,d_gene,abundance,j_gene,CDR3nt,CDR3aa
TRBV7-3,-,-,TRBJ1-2,TGTGCCAGCAGACCTTCAGGGGATTCGGGCTATGGCTACACCTTC,CASRPSGDSGYGYTF
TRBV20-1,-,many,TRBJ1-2,TGCAGTGCTACAACACCCCAGGGTACTGTTGGCTACACCTTC,CSATTPQGTVGYTF
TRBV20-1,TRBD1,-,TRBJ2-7,TGCAGTGCTAGAGATTTTCGGGACAGCTCCTACGAGCAGTACTTC,CSARDFRDSSYEQYF
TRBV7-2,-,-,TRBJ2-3,TGTGCCAGCAGCCAGGGGGGGGATAGAGAACCCTTGGATACGCAGTATTTT,CASSQGGDREPLDTQYF
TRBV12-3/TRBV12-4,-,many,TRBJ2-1,TGTGCCAGCAGTTTGTCGTGGGCGGCAAGGCAGGATGAGCAGTTCTTC,CASSLSWAARQDEQFF
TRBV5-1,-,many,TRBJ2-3,TGCGCCAGCAGCTTGGAGGGGTTTCCCACAGATACGCAGTATTTT,CASSLEGFPTDTQYF
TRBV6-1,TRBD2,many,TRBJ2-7,TGTGCCAGCCGTATAGCGGGGGTCTCCTACGAGCAGTACTTC,CASRIAGVSYEQYF
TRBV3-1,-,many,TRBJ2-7,TGTGCCAGCAGCCCCACGGGTGGCGAGCAGTACTTC,CASSPTGGEQYF
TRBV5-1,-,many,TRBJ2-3,TGCGCCAGCACCGAACGACAAGCCGGGCGCACAGATACGCAGTATTTT,CASTERQAGRTDTQYF
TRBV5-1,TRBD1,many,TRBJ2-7,TGCGCCAGCAGCTCACAACCAGGGGGTCGGTCCTACGAGCAGTACTTC,CASSSQPGGRSYEQYF
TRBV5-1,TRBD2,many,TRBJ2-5,TGCGCCAGCAGCTTGGGACTAGCGGGGGGGAATCGAGAGACCCAGTACTTC,CASSLGLAGGNRETQYF
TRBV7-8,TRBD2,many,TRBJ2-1,TGTGCCAGCAGCTTAGTAGTAGCGGGGGGTTTAGGAGAGCAGTTCTTC,CASSLVVAGGLGEQFF
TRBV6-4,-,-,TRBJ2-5,TGTGCCCTAGAGGGGGAGACCCAGTACTTC,CALEGETQYF
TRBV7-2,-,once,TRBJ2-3,TGTGCCAGCAGCTCCGGGAGTCGAGATACGCAGTATTTT,CASSSGSRDTQYF
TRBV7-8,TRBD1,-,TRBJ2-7,TGTGCCAGCAGCACCGGACAGGGGGCGCAGAAAGAGCAGTACTTC,CASSTGQGAQKEQYF
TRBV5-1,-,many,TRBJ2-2,TGCGCCAGCAGCGCGACACTAAACACCGGGGAGCTGTTTTTT,CASSATLNTGELFF